These 27 T cell receptor beta chains came from one sample sequenced in a study of CXCR3-negative and CXCR3-positive naive CD8 T cells. The authors prepared UMI-labeled TRB cDNA libraries by 5' RACE. TCRdb reprocessed the 5' RACE reads and reports one entry per CDR3 protein, with no DNA. In total, the table holds about 130,000 distinct CDR3 sequences. Sequencing used naive CXCR3- CD8+ T cells from blood. Sample subset: CD45RO-CCR7+CD27+CD95- naive CD8+ T cells lacking CXCR3 (TNR3-). These receptors all come from a human donor in good health. Some clones in this sample may be carry-over from other donors' samples.

The chain has TRBV4-2 and TRBJ2-7; TCRdb designates TRBD1, a call that cannot be tested without DNA. Germline V CDR1 and CDR2: LGHNA, YNFKEQ. This CDR3 comprises 15 residues. The CDR3 loop is CASSPKDIGQGEQYF.

The genes are TRBV12-3 or TRBV12-4 and TRBJ2-7; TCRdb's D call of TRBD1 is untestable without DNA. The CDR3 has 15 amino acids. The CDR3 loop reads CASSPPWDRNYEQYF.

The chain employs TRBV10-3 and TRBJ2-3; the D call from TCRdb, TRBD2, cannot be confirmed without DNA. The CDR3 runs to 13 residues. The germline gives CDR1 ENHRY, CDR2 SYGVKD. CDR3 sequence reads: CATGLATANTQYF.

CDR3 region: CSARDVPNEQFF. This chain joins TRBV20-1 and TRBJ2-1. The V gene's germline CDR1 is DFQATT and CDR2 SNEGSKA (reference sequence). The CDR3 is 12 amino acids.

V is TRBV12-3 or TRBV12-4 and J is TRBJ2-3. This CDR3 contains 13 residues. This CDR3 is CASSLTYSDTQYF.

This chain connects TRBV7-3 to TRBJ2-7; TCRdb proposes TRBD1, but this gene call is untestable without DNA. Per the germline V gene, CDR1 is SGHTA and CDR2 is FQGTGA. The CDR3 is made up of 15 amino acids. This CDR3 reads CASSLGGGQAYEQYF. Full variable domain (rest looked up from reference TRBV7-3 and TRBJ2-7): GAGVSQTPSNKVTEKGKYVELRCDPISGHTALYWYRQSLGQGPEFLIYFQGTGAADDSGLPNDRFFAVRPEGSVSTLKIQRTERGDSAVYLCASSLGGGQAYEQYFGPGTRLTVT.

J is TRBJ2-3 and V is TRBV3-1; the D gene TCRdb calls, TRBD2, cannot be checked with no DNA. The CDR3 consists of 17 residues. Per germline, CDR1 LGHDT and CDR2 YNNKEL (reference sequence). This CDR3 reads CASSQWTSGIPTDTQYF.

The V and J genes are TRBV15 and TRBJ2-1; TCRdb's assignment of TRBD1 cannot be checked, as there is no DNA. From germline, CDR1 is LNHNV and CDR2 YYDKDF (reference sequence). The CDR3 consists of 19 residues. CDR3 sequence reads: CATRPADSGTSASYNEQFF.

This chain connects TRBV4-3 to TRBJ1-5; the TCRdb call, TRBD1, lacks DNA for checking. CDR3 size: 15 residues. Germline V lookup: CDR1 LGHNA, CDR2 YSLEER. The chain's CDR3 is CASSQTRDGNQPQHF.

This sequence joins TRBV9 and TRBJ2-7. Germline V gene data show CDR1 as SGDLS and CDR2 as YYNGEE. The CDR3 runs 14 residues. The CDR3 here is CASSEDGRTSEQYF.

The V call is TRBV4-2, the J call TRBJ2-1; as DNA is missing, the TRBD1 call by TCRdb cannot be tested. Germline V gene lookup returns CDR1 LGHNA and CDR2 YNFKEQ. The CDR3 is 12 amino acids. This CDR3 reads CASSQADTEQFF.

The CDR3 loop reads CSARAEVPALANYGYTF. The V and J genes are TRBV20-1 and TRBJ1-2. The CDR3 length is 17 residues. Germline V gives CDR1 DFQATT, CDR2 SNEGSKA (reference sequence).

CDR3 region: CASSLMGTGAIQETQYF. This chain connects TRBV28 to TRBJ2-5; as DNA is missing, the TRBD1 call by TCRdb cannot be tested. Germline V CDR1 and CDR2: MDHEN, SYDVKM. The CDR3 length is 17 residues.

The chain recombines TRBV4-1 with TRBJ2-4; there is no DNA to check the TCRdb D call of TRBD1. The CDR3 is 17 residues long. Germline loops: CDR1 MGHRA, CDR2 YSYEKL. The CDR3 loop is CASSQERGTARLGIQYF.

The V gene is TRBV19, the J gene TRBJ2-7; TCRdb's D gene call, TRBD1, goes unchecked for lack of DNA. The CDR3 runs to 15 residues. Germline assignment: CDR1 LNHDA and CDR2 SQIVND (reference sequence). The CDR3 protein is CASRDSAERSYEQYF.

The chain couples TRBV6-1 to TRBJ2-1; TCRdb returns TRBD2, unconfirmable since there is no DNA. This CDR3 has 17 residues. Germline CDR1 and CDR2: MNHNS and SASEGT. The CDR3 protein is CASSVQLAGGPVGEQFF.

This rearrangement joins TRBV28 to TRBJ2-5; absent DNA, TCRdb's TRBD2 call cannot be checked. Germline V gene lookup returns CDR1 MDHEN and CDR2 SYDVKM. The CDR3 extends over 14 amino acids. The CDR3 reads CASSSDRPGGAQYF. The full variable domain, completed using reference TRBV28 and TRBJ2-5, is DVKVTQSSRYLVKRTGEKVFLECVQDMDHENMFWYRQDPGLGLRLIYFSYDVKMKEKGDIPEGYSVSREKKERFSLILESASTNQTSMYLCASSSDRPGGAQYFGPGTRLLVL.

J is TRBJ1-6 and V is TRBV5-5; TCRdb designates TRBD1, a call that cannot be tested without DNA. Germline V CDR1 and CDR2: SGHKS, YYEKEE (reference sequence). The CDR3 is made up of 16 amino acids. This CDR3 reads CASSHGTGAGGSPLHF.

V gene TRBV14 combines with J gene TRBJ2-1; the D call from TCRdb, TRBD2, cannot be confirmed without DNA. This CDR3 has 18 amino acids. Germline V lookup: CDR1 SGHDN, CDR2 FVKESK. CDR3 in amino acids: CASSQDFLAGGPYNEQFF.

The rearrangement joins TRBV9 to TRBJ2-7; without DNA, the TCRdb call of TRBD1 cannot be checked. The V gene's germline CDR1 is SGDLS and CDR2 YYNGEE. This CDR3 spans 14 amino acids. The CDR3 loop reads CASSGGQGIYEQYF.

V gene TRBV21-1 combines with J gene TRBJ2-1; TCRdb's D gene call, TRBD1, goes unchecked for lack of DNA. TRBV21-1 is a documented pseudogene. This CDR3 is 15 amino acids long. CDR3 sequence reads: CASSKDRGVEYEQFF.

The CDR3 region is CASSAPRRGRDYEQYF. This chain uses TRBV12-3 or TRBV12-4 with TRBJ2-7; as DNA is missing, the TRBD1 call by TCRdb cannot be tested. The CDR3 runs 16 residues.

This chain links TRBV7-9 with TRBJ2-7; TCRdb's D gene call, TRBD1, goes unchecked for lack of DNA. Germline V gives CDR1 SEHNR, CDR2 FQNEAQ (reference sequence). The CDR3 sequence is 15 residues long. This chain's CDR3 is CASSLVTGGPHEQYF.

CDR3 residues: CASSPLAGSPYEQYF. The chain recombines TRBV28 with TRBJ2-7; TCRdb returns TRBD2, unconfirmable since there is no DNA. The CDR3 loop spans 15 amino acids. Germline values: CDR1 MDHEN, CDR2 SYDVKM.

V and J are TRBV20-1 and TRBJ2-3; the TCRdb call, TRBD2, lacks DNA for checking. This CDR3 has 20 residues. Germline V gene lookup returns CDR1 DFQATT and CDR2 SNEGSKA (reference sequence). CDR3 in amino acids: CSATSPGPTSGGVALVTQYF.

The chain combines TRBV28 with TRBJ2-2; TCRdb's assignment of TRBD2 cannot be checked, as there is no DNA. Germline V gene data show CDR1 as MDHEN and CDR2 as SYDVKM. CDR3 length: 19 residues. CDR3 in amino acids: CASSTTRTSGGPRTGELFF.

J is TRBJ2-1 and V is TRBV4-3; lacking DNA, the TRBD2 call made by TCRdb goes unchecked. Germline V gives CDR1 LGHNA, CDR2 YSLEER. The CDR3 is made up of 16 amino acids. The CDR3 reads CASSQGRPSDYNEQFF.